What follows are 10 T cell receptor beta chains derived from one specimen sequenced in a study of beta chain features in type 1 diabetes. Findings of the study overall: People with Type 1 diabetes carried modestly yet significantly shorter TCRB CDR3s in all four CD4+ subsets.

Expressed TCRB transcripts were sequenced, since all the RNA that had been isolated was reverse transcribed. Some clones are missing from TCRdb's copy, which holds only in-frame ones; the method was immunoSEQ multiplex PCR. The sample lists some 16,000 clones, approximately 79% occurring once. These TCRs' antigens remain unknown. The source material was stem cell memory CD4+ T cells from blood. The source of these receptors is a woman aged 18 to 35 with type 1 diabetes.

This clone was detected only once. The rearrangement links TRBV29-1 to TRBJ2-1, with a tentative D call TRBD1 (6 bases). V lost 8 bases to trimming and J lost 3 bases, with 8 bases between them. CDR1 is SQVTM and CDR2 is ANQGSEA in the germline V gene. The CDR3 runs 11 residues. The CDR3 nucleotides are TGCAGCACGGACAGCTACAATGAGCAGTTCTTC. It translates to CSTDSYNEQFF.

The chain has TRBV19 and TRBJ1-2, with D unclear. CDR3 size: 14 residues. V lost 5 bases, J lost 5 bases, and 15 bases lay in between. Germline lookup yields CDR1 LNHDA and CDR2 SQIVND (reference sequence). In DNA form, the CDR3 reads TGTGCCAGTAGTCGAGACCGGGAGCTTTATGGCTACACCTTC. Its translation: CASSRDRELYGYTF.

This clone was recorded a few times. The DNA for the CDR3 is TGCGCCAGCAACCCGGGTTCCAGGACATCGGGCACAGATACGCAGTATTTT. It codes for CASNPGSRTSGTDTQYF. The J gene is TRBJ2-3, the V gene TRBV5-1; TRBD1 might be the D (5 bases). Germline-derived CDR1 and CDR2 are SGHRS and YFSETQ. The CDR3 spans 17 residues. V was clipped by 6 bases and J by 1 base, with 21 bases between them.

This clone was detected only a few times. The V call is TRBV18, the J call TRBJ2-1, with 8 nucleotides matching TRBD2. This CDR3 is 15 amino acids long. Germline V CDR1 and CDR2: KGHSH, LQKENI. V gave up 1 base and J gave up 3 bases; unmatched junction bases: 2. CDR3 DNA: TGTGCCAGCTCACCACGCGGGAGGCGCTACAATGAGCAGTTCTTC. As protein: CASSPRGRRYNEQFF.

The chain recombines TRBV5-1 with TRBJ1-3; D remains unclear. Looked up from germline, CDR1 is SGHRS and CDR2 is YFSETQ. The V and J ends lost 1 base and 1 base respectively, with 6 bases between them. There are 14 residues in the CDR3. Here the CDR3 reads CASSLSGSGNTIYF. The CDR3 DNA sequence: TGCGCCAGCAGCTTGTCAGGATCTGGAAACACCATATATTTT.

This clone was observed once. The CDR3 is CASSERTASYEQYF. The CDR3, as DNA: TGTGCCAGCTCGGAGAGGACAGCGTCCTACGAGCAGTACTTC. The chain carries TRBV18 and TRBJ2-7; possible D gene TRBD1, 6 bases. The length of the CDR3 is 14 residues. CDR1 KGHSH and CDR2 LQKENI come from the germline V gene. The germline V and J ends were trimmed by 6 bases and 1 base, with 13 bases remaining between them.

This clone was detected once. This chain links TRBV6-5 with TRBJ2-2; TRBD2 matches 7 bases. Germline CDR1 MNHEY, CDR2 SVGAGI. With 2 bases clipped from V and 4 bases from J, the junction kept 7 bases outside the gene matches. The CDR3 has 16 amino acids. This chain's CDR3 is CASSYNLAAATGELFF. CDR3 sequence (DNA): TGTGCCAGCAGTTACAACCTAGCGGCAGCCACCGGGGAGCTGTTTTTT.

This clone is a singleton in its sample. The chain uses TRBV30 and TRBJ2-7, with TRBD1 matching over 7 bases. CDR1 and CDR2 (germline): GTSNPN, SVGIG (reference sequence). J gave up 2 bases and V 7 bases, and 8 bases lay outside the gene matches. This CDR3 has 13 amino acids. The CDR3 region has the DNA TGTGCCTACGTACGGACAGGAACCTACGAGCAGTACTTC. Translation gives CAYVRTGTYEQYF.

V gene TRBV6-1 combines with J gene TRBJ1-1, with 10 positions matching TRBD1. The CDR3 runs to 14 residues. The J segment lost 5 bases and the V segment lost 4 bases, leaving 4 bases of the junction unmatched. Germline V gene sequence: CDR1 MNHNS, CDR2 SASEGT. The CDR3 DNA follows: TGTGCCAGCAGTGGGACAGGGGGATGGACTGAAGCTTTCTTT. Its translation: CASSGTGGWTEAFF.

The chain couples TRBV7-9 to TRBJ2-3, with 12 bases lining up with TRBD2. The CDR3 runs to 16 residues. Germline V lookup: CDR1 SEHNR, CDR2 FQNEAQ (reference sequence). J gave up 6 bases and V 5 bases, and 9 bases lay outside the gene matches. The CDR3: CASSKATSGSLDTQYF. CDR3 coding DNA: TGTGCCAGCAGCAAAGCGACTAGCGGGAGTTTGGATACGCAGTATTTT.